This TCR beta chain was captured by sequencing in a study of blood T cells in healthy people across ages. Points from the study as a whole: A conclusive naive versus antigen-experienced comparison was prevented by the unsorted PBMCs. In these data, TCR beta diversity tracked strongly with naive T cell percentage. Investigators viewed diversity estimates from one million T cells as underestimates, the study reported.

Then a second PCR, running about 6 to 12 cycles, was carried out with a sample-barcoded 5' primer and a J-beta primer mix. Per sample, CDR3-containing paired-end reads numbered at least 2.5 million. TCRdb fed the 5' RACE reads into MiXCR, producing one record per CDR3 protein. The sample lists around 940,000 distinct CDR3 sequences, approximately 50% occurring once. The CDR3 is 15 residues long. Germline-derived CDR1 and CDR2 are SGHRS and YFSETQ. Details on this clonotype: The antigen is not known. The junction differs from germline at one of its ends, possibly a read error.

The gene calls are TRBV5-1 and TRBJ2-3; D tentatively fits TRBD1 or TRBD2 (5 bases each). This TCR was recovered from an older woman in good health. The sample was blood. In DNA, the CDR3 is TGCACCAGCAGCGTCTGGGACCCGACTTTAGATACGCAGTATTTT. Residues: CTSSVWDPTLDTQYF.